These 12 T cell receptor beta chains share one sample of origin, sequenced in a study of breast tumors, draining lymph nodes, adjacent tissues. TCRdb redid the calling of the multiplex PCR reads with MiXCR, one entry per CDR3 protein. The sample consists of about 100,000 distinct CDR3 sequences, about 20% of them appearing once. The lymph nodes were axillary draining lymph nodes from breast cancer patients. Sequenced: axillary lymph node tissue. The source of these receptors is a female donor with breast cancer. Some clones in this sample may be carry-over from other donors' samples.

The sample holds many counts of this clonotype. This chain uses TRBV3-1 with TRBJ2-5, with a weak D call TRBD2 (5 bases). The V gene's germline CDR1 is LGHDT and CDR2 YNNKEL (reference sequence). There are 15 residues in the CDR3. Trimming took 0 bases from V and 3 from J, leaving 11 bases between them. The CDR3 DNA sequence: TGTGCCAGCAGCCAAGATCGACGGGGAAAAGAGACCCAGTACTTC. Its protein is CASSQDRRGKETQYF.

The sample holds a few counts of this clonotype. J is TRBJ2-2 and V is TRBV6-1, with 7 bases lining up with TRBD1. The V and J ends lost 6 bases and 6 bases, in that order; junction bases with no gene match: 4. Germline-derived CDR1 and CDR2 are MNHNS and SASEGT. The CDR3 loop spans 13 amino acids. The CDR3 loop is CASRGGLAGELFF. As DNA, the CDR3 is TGTGCCAGCAGAGGGGGCCTTGCCGGGGAGCTGTTTTTT.

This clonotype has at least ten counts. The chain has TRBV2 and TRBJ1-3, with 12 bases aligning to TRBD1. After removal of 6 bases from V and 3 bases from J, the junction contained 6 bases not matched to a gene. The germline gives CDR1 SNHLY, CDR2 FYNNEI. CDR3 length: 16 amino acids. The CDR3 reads CASRWGQGAGGNTIYF. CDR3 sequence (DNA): TGTGCCAGCAGATGGGGACAGGGGGCCGGTGGAAACACCATATATTTT.

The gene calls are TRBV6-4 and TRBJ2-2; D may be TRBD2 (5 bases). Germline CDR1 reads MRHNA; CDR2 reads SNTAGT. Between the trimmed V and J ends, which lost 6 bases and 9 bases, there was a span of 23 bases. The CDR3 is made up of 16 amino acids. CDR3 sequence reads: CASSYTATADSRELFF. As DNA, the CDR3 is TGTGCCAGCAGCTACACGGCTACAGCGGACTCCAGGGAGCTGTTTTTT.

The CDR3 spells CATWGDSFFYGYTF. Here the CDR3 DNA reads TGTGCCACGTGGGGGGACAGTTTCTTCTATGGCTACACCTTC. V and J are TRBV28 and TRBJ1-2; 7 bases map to TRBD1. J was trimmed by 4 bases and V by 10 bases; bases with no gene match: 12. CDR3 length equals 14 residues. Germline values: CDR1 MDHEN, CDR2 SYDVKM.

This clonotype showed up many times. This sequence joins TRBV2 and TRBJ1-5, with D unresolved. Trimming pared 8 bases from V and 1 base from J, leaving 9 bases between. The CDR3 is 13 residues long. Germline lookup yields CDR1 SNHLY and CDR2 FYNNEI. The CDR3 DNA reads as TGTGCCAGCGGGCAGGAAAGCAATCAGCCCCAGCATTTT. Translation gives CASGQESNQPQHF.

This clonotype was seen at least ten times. The DNA for the CDR3 is TGTGCCAGCAGTCAACAGGACGGGCCGAAGGAGCAGTACTTC. Protein sequence: CASSQQDGPKEQYF. The chain combines TRBV12-3 or TRBV12-4 with TRBJ2-7; a possible D gene is TRBD1 (5 bases). The CDR3 loop spans 14 amino acids. V lost 5 bases, J lost 7 bases, and 18 bases lay in between.

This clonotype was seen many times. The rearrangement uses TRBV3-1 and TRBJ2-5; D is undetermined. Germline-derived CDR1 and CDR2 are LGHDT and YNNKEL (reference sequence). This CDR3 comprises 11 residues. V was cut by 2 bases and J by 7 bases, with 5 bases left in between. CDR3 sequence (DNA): TGTGCCAGCAGCCAATTGGGGACCCAGTACTTC. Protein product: CASSQLGTQYF.

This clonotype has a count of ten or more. CDR3 in DNA: TGTGCCAGCAGCCAAGGGGGCAGATACGAGCAGTACTTC. It is translated as CASSQGGRYEQYF. J is TRBJ2-7 and V is TRBV3-1, with D possibly TRBD1 on 5 matching bases. Germline CDR1 is LGHDT and CDR2 is YNNKEL (reference sequence). This CDR3 has 13 amino acids. Trimming cost V 1 base and J 4 bases, with 8 bases left between them.

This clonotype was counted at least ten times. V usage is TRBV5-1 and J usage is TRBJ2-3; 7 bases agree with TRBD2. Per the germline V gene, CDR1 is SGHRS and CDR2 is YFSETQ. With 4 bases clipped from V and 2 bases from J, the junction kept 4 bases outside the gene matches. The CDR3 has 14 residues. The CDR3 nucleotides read TGCGCCAGCAGCCGGGACTACACCACAGATACGCAGTATTTT. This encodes CASSRDYTTDTQYF.

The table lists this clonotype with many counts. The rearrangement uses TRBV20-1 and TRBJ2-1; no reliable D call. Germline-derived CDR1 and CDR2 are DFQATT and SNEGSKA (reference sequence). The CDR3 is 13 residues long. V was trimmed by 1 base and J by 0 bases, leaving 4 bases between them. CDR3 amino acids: CSARGGSYNEQFF. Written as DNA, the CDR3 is TGCAGTGCTAGAGGCGGCTCCTACAATGAGCAGTTCTTC.

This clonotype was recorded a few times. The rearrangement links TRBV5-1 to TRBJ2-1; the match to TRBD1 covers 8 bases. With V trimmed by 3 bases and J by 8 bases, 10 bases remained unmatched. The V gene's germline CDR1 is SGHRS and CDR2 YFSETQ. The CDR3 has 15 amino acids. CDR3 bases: TGCGCCAGCAGCTCCGACCGGACAGGGCACGATGAGCAGTTCTTC. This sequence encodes CASSSDRTGHDEQFF.